This TCR beta chain was recovered during a study of T cell responses to AZD1222 COVID-19 vaccine. The wider study: Second-dose schedules of about 4 or about 12 weeks were combined.

Points from the study as a whole: Across the whole spike, CD4 TCRs peaked at regions 160-218 and 743-854. Just 5 to 7 AZD1222 recipients were seropositive at baseline. Repertoires in all cases were sampled only once the peak T cell response had passed.

Notes on this clone: The antigen is undetermined.

The CDR3 covers 14 residues. CDR1 is SEHNR and CDR2 is FQNEAQ in the germline V gene (reference sequence). The V end lost 5 bases, the J end lost 6 bases, and 16 bases lay between the germline ends. Generated by immunoSEQ multiplex PCR, the TCRdb table keeps only in-frame clones and is missing some. The sample has roughly 100,000 clones, about 90% seen once. The rearrangement links TRBV7-9 to TRBJ1-1; D perhaps matches TRBD1 (6 bases). The source is an adult in good health. The material was peripheral blood, obtained on day 0 of AZD1222 vaccination. CDR3 protein: CASSPQGFKAEAFF. The CDR3 DNA sequence: TGTGCCAGCAGCCCGCAGGGGTTTAAGGCTGAAGCTTTCTTT.